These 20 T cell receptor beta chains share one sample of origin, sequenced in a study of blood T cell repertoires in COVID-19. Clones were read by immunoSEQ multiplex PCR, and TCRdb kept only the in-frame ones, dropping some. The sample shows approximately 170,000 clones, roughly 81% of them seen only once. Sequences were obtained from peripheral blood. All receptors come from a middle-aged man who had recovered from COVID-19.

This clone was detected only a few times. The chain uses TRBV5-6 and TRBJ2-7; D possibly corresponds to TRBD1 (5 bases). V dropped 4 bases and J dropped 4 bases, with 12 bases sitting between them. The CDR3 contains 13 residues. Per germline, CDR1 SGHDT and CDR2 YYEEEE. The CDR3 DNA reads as TGTGCCAGCAGCCAGGGCAATGGTTACGAGCAGTACTTC. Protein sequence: CASSQGNGYEQYF.

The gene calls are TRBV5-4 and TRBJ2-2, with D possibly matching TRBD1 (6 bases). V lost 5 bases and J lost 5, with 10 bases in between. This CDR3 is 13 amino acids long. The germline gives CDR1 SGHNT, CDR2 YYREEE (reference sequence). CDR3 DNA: TGTGCCAGCAGGACAGGTCTAACCGGGGAGCTGTTTTTT. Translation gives CASRTGLTGELFF. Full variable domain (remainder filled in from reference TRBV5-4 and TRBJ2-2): ETGVTQSPTHLIKTRGQQVTLRCSSQSGHNTVSWYQQALGQGPQFIFQYYREEENGRGNFPPRFSGLQFPNYSSELNVNALELDDSALYLCASRTGLTGELFFGEGSRLTVL.

The CDR3 DNA is TGTGCCAGCAGCCACGGGACTAGCGGGTACAATGAGCAGTTCTTC. It encodes CASSHGTSGYNEQFF. The chain uses TRBV11-1 and TRBJ2-1; 12 bases are a match to TRBD2. There are 15 residues in the CDR3. Trimming took 5 bases from V and 4 from J; bases not matched to a gene: 3. CDR1 SGHAT and CDR2 FQDESV come from the germline V gene (reference sequence).

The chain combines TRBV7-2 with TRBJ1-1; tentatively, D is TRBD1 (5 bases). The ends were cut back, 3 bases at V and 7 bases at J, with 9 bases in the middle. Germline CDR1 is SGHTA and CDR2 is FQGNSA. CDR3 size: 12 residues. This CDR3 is CASSFTTVEAFF. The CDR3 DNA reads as TGTGCCAGCAGCTTTACGACAGTTGAAGCTTTCTTT.

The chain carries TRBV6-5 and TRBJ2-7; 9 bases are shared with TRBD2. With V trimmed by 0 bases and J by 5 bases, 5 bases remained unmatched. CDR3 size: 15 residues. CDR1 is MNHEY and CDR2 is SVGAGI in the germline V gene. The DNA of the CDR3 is TGTGCCAGCAGTTACTCGAGCGGGGGGTGGAACGAGCAGTACTTC. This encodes CASSYSSGGWNEQYF.

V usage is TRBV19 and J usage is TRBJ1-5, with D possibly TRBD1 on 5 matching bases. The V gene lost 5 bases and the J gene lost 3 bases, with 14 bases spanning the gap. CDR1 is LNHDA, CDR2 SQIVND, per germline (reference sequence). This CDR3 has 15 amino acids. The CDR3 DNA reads TGTGCCAGTAGTGACAGCCCAGAACCCAATCAGCCCCAGCATTTT. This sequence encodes CASSDSPEPNQPQHF.

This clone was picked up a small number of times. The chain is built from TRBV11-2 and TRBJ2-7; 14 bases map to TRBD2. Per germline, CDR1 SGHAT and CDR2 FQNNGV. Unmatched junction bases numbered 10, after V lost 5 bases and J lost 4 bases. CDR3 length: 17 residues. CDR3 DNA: TGTGCCAGCAGCCCGGGACTAGCGGGGGCTTCTCGGTACGAGCAGTACTTC. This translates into CASSPGLAGASRYEQYF. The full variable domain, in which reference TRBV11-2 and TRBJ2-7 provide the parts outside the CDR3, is EAGVAQSPRYKIIEKRQSVAFWCNPISGHATLYWYQQILGQGPKLLIQFQNNGVVDDSQLPKDRFSAERLKGVDSTLKIQPAKLEDSAVYLCASSPGLAGASRYEQYFGPGTRLTVT.

The CDR3 sequence: CATNPGARGGVSNQPQHF. The CDR3 DNA follows: TGTGCCACCAACCCCGGGGCAAGGGGAGGTGTAAGCAATCAGCCCCAGCATTTT. The gene calls are TRBV15 and TRBJ1-5, with a tentative D call TRBD1 (5 bases). Germline V gene sequence: CDR1 LNHNV, CDR2 YYDKDF (reference sequence). The V end was cut by 7 bases, the J end by 1 base, with 23 bases between. The CDR3 loop spans 18 amino acids.

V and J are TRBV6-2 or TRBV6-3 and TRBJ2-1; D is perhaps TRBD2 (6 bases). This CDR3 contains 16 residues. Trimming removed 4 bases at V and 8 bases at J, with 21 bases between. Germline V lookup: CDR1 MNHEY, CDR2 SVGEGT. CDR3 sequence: CASSFTLGTSGDEQFF. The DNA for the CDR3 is TGTGCCAGCAGTTTCACCCTCGGGACCTCGGGGGATGAGCAGTTCTTC.

CDR3 DNA sequence: TGTGCCAGCAGTTTATTCGGGAGGGCCACCGAGCAGTACTTC. Residues: CASSLFGRATEQYF. The chain joins TRBV28 to TRBJ2-7; 8 bases fit TRBD2. The CDR3 is 14 amino acids. The junction had 5 bases not matched to a gene; V was cut back by 1 base and J by 6 bases. CDR1 is MDHEN and CDR2 is SYDVKM in the germline V gene.

The CDR3 coding sequence is TGTGCCAGCAGTCCGGGACAGTTCTATGGCTACACCTTC. This codes for CASSPGQFYGYTF. The chain employs TRBV12-3 or TRBV12-4 and TRBJ1-2, with 7 bases matching TRBD1. The V gene end was trimmed by 5 bases and the J gene end by 4 bases; junction bases not matched to a gene: 4. The CDR3 contains 13 residues.

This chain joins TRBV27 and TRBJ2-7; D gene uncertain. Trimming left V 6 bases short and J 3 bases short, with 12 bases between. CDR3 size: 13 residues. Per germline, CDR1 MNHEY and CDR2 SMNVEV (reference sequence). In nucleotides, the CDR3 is TGTGCCAGCAGCCTTGACACTGACTACGAGCAGTACTTC. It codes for CASSLDTDYEQYF.

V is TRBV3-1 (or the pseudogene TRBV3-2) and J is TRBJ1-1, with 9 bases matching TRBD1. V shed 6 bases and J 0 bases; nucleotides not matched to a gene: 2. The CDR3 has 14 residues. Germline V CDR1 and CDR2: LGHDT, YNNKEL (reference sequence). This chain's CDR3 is CASRDRGVNTEAFF. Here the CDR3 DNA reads TGTGCCAGCAGGGACAGGGGAGTGAACACTGAAGCTTTCTTT.

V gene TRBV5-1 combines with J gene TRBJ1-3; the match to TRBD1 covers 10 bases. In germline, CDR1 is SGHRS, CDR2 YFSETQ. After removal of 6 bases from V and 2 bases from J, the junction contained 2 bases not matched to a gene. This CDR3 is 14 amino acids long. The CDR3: CASKGTGAGNTIYF. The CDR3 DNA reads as TGCGCCAGCAAAGGGACAGGGGCTGGAAACACCATATATTTT.

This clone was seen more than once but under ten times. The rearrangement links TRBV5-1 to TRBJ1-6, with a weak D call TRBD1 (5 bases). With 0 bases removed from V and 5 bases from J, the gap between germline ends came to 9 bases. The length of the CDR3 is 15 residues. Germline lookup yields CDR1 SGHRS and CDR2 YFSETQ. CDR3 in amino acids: CASSLADRNNSPLHF. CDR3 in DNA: TGCGCCAGCAGCTTGGCTGACAGAAATAATTCACCCCTCCACTTT.

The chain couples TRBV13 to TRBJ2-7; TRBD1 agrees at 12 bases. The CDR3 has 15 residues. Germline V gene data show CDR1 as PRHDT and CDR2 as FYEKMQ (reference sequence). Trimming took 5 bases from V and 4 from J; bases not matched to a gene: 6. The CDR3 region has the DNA TGTGCCAGCAGCAGAGGGACAGGGGGCGAGTACGAGCAGTACTTC. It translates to CASSRGTGGEYEQYF.

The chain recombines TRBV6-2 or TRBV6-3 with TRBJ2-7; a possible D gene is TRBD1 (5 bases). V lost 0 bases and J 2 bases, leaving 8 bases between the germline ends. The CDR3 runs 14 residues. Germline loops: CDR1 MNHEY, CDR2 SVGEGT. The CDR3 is CASSYSGVAYEQYF. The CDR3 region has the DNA TGTGCCAGCAGTTACTCAGGGGTTGCCTACGAGCAGTACTTC.

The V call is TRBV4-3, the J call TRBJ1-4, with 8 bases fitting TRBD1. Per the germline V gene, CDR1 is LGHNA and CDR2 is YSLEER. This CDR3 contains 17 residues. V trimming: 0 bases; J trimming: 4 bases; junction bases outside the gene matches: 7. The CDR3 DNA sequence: TGCGCCAGCAGCCAAGATCCCCGACAGGGGAGTAATGAAAAACTGTTTTTT. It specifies CASSQDPRQGSNEKLFF.

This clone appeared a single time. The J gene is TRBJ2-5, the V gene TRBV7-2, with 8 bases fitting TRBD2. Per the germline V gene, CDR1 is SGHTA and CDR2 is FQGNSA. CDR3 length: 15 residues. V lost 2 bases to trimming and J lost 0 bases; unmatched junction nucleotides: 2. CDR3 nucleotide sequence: TGTGCCAGCAGCTTATTGGGACTAGACCAAGAGACCCAGTACTTC. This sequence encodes CASSLLGLDQETQYF.

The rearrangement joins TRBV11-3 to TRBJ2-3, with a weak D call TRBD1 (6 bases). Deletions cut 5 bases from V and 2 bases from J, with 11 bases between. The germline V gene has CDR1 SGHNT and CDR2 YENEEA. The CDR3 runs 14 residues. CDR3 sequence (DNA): TGTGCCAGCAGCCCAGGACAGCACACAGATACGCAGTATTTT. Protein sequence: CASSPGQHTDTQYF.